This T cell receptor beta chain was profiled in a study of CD8 T cells in ankylosing spondylitis. This clonotype has a handful of counts. Its antigen is currently unknown. Overall study findings and caveats: Reactive arthritis synovial fluid and blood previously showed some of these motif variants. Seemingly characteristic of ankylosing spondylitis blood was a TCR beta motif consisting of fewer than 10 highly homologous variants.

Libraries for TCR beta were made by quantitative 5'-RACE with molecular barcodes. TCRdb re-called the 5' RACE reads with MiXCR, one entry per CDR3 protein. The sample lists about 250,000 distinct CDR3 sequences; roughly 32% were seen once. CDR1 is ENHRY, CDR2 SYGVKD, per germline. The CDR3 runs 13 residues. Trimming took off 4 bases at V and 0 bases at J, with 5 bases between the two ends. Sample: blood, either unsorted or a sorted T cell fraction (not recorded which). The rearrangement links TRBV10-3 to TRBJ2-3; no firm D call. The source is a male donor with ankylosing spondylitis or in good health (not recorded which). The CDR3: CAISVLSTDTQYF. For the CDR3, the DNA is TGTGCCATCAGTGTACTTAGCACAGATACGCAGTATTTT.